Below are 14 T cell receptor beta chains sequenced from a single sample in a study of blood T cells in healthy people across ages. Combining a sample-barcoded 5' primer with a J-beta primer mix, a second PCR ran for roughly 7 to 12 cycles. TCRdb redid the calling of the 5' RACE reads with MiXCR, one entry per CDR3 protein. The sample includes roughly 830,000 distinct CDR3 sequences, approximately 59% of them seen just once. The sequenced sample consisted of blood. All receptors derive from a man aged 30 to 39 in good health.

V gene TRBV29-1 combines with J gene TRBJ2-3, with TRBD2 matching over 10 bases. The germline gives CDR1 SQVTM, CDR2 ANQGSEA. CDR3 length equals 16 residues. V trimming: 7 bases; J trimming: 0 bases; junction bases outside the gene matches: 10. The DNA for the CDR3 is TGCAGCGCGTTAGCGGGGGGCTCATCTAGCACAGATACGCAGTATTTT. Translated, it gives CSALAGGSSSTDTQYF.

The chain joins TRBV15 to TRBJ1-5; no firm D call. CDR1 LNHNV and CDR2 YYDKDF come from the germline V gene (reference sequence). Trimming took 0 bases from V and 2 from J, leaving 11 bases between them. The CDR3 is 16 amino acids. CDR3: CATSRDGPSGNQPQHF. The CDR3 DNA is TGTGCCACCAGCAGAGATGGTCCATCGGGCAATCAGCCCCAGCATTTT.

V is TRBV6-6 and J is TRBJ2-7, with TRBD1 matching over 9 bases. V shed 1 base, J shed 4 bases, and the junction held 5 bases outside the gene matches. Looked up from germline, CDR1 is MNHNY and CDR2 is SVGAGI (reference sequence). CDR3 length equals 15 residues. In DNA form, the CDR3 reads TGTGCCAGCAGTTACTGGCCCGGACAGGGGTACGAGCAGTACTTC. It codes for CASSYWPGQGYEQYF.

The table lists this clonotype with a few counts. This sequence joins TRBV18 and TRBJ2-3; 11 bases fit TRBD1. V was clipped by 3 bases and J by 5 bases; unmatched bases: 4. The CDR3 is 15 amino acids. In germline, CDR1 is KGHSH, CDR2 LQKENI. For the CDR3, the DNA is TGTGCCAGCTCACCTCGGACAGGGGGCAGAGATACGCAGTATTTT. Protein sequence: CASSPRTGGRDTQYF.

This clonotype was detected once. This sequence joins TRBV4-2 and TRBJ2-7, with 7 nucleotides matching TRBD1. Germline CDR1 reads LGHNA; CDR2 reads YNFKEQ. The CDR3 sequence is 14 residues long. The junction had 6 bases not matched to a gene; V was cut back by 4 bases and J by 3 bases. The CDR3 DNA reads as TGTGCCAGCAGCCGCGACAGGGTCGACTACGAGCAGTACTTC. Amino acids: CASSRDRVDYEQYF.

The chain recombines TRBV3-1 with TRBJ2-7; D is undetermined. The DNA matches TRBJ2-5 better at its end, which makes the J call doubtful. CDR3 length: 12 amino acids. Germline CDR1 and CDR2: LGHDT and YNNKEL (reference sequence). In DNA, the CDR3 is TGTGCCAGCAGCGGAGAGTCGTGGACCCAGTACTTC. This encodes CASSGESWTQYF.

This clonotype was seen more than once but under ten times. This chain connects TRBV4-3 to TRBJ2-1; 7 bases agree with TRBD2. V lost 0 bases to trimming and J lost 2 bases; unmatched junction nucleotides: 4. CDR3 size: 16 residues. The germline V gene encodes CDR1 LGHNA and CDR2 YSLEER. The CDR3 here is CASSQDGEGTYNEQFF. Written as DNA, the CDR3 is TGCGCCAGCAGCCAAGATGGGGAGGGGACCTACAATGAGCAGTTCTTC.

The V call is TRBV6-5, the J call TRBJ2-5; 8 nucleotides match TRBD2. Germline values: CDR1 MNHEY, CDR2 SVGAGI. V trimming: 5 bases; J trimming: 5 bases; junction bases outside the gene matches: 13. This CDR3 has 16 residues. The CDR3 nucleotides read TGTGCCAGCAGTCACGAGAGCGGGGGCCTCGGGGAGACCCAGTACTTC. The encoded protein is CASSHESGGLGETQYF.

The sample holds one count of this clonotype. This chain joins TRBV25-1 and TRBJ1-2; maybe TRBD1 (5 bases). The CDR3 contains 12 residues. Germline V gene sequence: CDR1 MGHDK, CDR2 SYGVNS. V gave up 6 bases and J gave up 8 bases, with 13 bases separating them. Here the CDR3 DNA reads TGTGCCAGCAGGGCCAGGGTAGGGGGCTACACCTTC. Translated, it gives CASRARVGGYTF.

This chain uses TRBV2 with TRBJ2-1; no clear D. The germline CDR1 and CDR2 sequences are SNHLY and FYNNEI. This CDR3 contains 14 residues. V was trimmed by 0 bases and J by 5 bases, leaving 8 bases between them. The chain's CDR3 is CASSEARSDNEQFF. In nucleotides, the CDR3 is TGTGCCAGCAGTGAAGCTAGGAGTGACAATGAGCAGTTCTTC.

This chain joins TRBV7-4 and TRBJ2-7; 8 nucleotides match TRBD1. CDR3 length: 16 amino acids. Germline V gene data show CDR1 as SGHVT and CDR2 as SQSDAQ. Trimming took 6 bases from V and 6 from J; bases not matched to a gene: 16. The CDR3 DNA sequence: TGTGCCAGCAGTTTCAGCGGACAGGGCGGATTGCCCGAGCAGTACTTC. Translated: CASSFSGQGGLPEQYF.

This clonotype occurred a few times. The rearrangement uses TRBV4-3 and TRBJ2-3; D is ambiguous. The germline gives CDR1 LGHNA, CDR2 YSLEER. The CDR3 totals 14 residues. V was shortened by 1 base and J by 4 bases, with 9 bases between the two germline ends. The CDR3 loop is CASSQGGYPDTQYF. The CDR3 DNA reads TGCGCCAGCAGCCAAGGCGGTTACCCAGATACGCAGTATTTT.

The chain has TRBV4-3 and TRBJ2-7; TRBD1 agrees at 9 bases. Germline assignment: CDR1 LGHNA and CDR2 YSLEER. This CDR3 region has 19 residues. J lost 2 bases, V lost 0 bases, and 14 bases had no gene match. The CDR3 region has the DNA TGCGCCAGCAGCCAAGAAATAAATGGGGGGACAGGGAGGACCTACGAGCAGTACTTC. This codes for CASSQEINGGTGRTYEQYF.

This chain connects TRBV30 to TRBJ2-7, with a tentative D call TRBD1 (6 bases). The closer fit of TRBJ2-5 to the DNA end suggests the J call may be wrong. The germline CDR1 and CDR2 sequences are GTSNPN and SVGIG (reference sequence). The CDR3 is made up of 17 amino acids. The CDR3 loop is CAWSEKQTGLGTETQYF. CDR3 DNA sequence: TGTGCCTGGAGTGAAAAACAGACAGGCCTCGGGACGGAGACCCAGTACTTC.